Below are 29 T cell receptor beta chains sequenced from a single sample in a study of persistence of HIV-infected CD4 T cells (TCRdb year 2020). Sample treatment or condition, as interpreted from the label and publication: suppressive antiretroviral therapy. Lysates of CMV-infected fibroblasts at around 10 ug/mL were used to stimulate the cells. Memory CD4+ T cells that did not respond, being CD40L-negative, CD69-negative and CD45RO-high, were sorted as memory populations depleted of antigen-responding cells. For these receptors, no antigen is known. The immunoSEQ hsTCRB assay version 4, run in survey mode, was used to sequence TCRbeta repertoires from genomic DNA. TCRdb holds this immuneACCESS table with in-frame rearrangements only. Some clones are missing; in checked studies, unresolved V genes explain under half, and the rest has no known cause. Here the sample has some 48,000 clones; around 75% occur a single time. The top ten hold about 3% of the sample.

The sample was CD4+ T cells sorted from PBMCs after approximately 19-hour stimulation, taken from a patient who received antiretroviral therapy. The cell subset or site label here, explained by the study, means: CD40L-CD69- CD45RO-high memory CD4 T cells not responding to CMV lysate. Receptor source: an adult man with HIV who was CMV-seropositive.

The J gene is TRBJ2-7, the V gene TRBV10-1; TRBD1 aligns across 9 bases. The V segment lost 4 bases and the J segment 7 bases; nucleotides outside the gene matches: 8. CDR1 and CDR2 from the germline V gene are WNHNN and SYGVQD (reference sequence). CDR3 length equals 14 residues. In DNA form, the CDR3 reads TGCGCCAGCAGTGCGGGGACAGGGAATCGGGAGCAGTACTTC. This translates into CASSAGTGNREQYF.

This chain uses TRBV2 with TRBJ1-5; D is unresolved. Trimming took off 3 bases at V and 2 bases at J, with 5 bases between the two ends. Germline values: CDR1 SNHLY, CDR2 FYNNEI. The CDR3 length is 13 residues. The CDR3 bases are TGTGCCAGCAGTGACCGTGGCAATCAGCCCCAGCATTTT. Its translation is CASSDRGNQPQHF.

This clone was detected only a few times. The chain combines TRBV6-1 with TRBJ1-5; TRBD1 matches 8 bases. V lost 5 bases, J lost 3 bases, and 6 bases stayed unmatched. Per the germline V gene, CDR1 is MNHNS and CDR2 is SASEGT. The CDR3 length is 15 residues. The CDR3 is CASSPGQAFNQPQHF. The CDR3, as DNA: TGTGCCAGCAGTCCGGGACAGGCGTTCAATCAGCCCCAGCATTTT.

This chain joins TRBV2 and TRBJ1-6; possible D gene TRBD1, 5 bases. The germline gives CDR1 SNHLY, CDR2 FYNNEI. Deletions cut 5 bases from V and 7 bases from J, with 9 bases between. The CDR3 extends over 13 amino acids. CDR3 DNA sequence: TGTGCCAGCAGTAGACAGTGGAATTCACCCCTCCACTTT. It specifies CASSRQWNSPLHF.

This clone has more than one count but fewer than ten. The V call is TRBV30, the J call TRBJ1-5; tentatively, D is TRBD1 (5 bases). CDR1 is GTSNPN, CDR2 SVGIG, per germline (reference sequence). CDR3 length equals 15 residues. Between the trimmed V and J ends, which lost 2 bases and 5 bases, there was a span of 16 bases. CDR3 region: CAWSSLSAGDQPQHF. The CDR3 nucleotides read TGTGCCTGGAGTTCTCTCTCGGCGGGGGATCAGCCCCAGCATTTT.

This clone was seen a single time. The junction and the germline gene differ at one end; a read error may be behind it. The CDR3 DNA reads as TGTGCCAGCAGCCGGGACAGGGGTGCGGGGGGATTAAACTTC. It encodes CASSRDRGAGGLNF. J is TRBJ2-5 and V is TRBV2; the match to TRBD1 covers 10 bases. The CDR3 totals 14 residues. The germline gives CDR1 SNHLY, CDR2 FYNNEI.

The rearrangement joins TRBV7-4 to TRBJ2-6, with unresolved D. Germline V gene data show CDR1 as SGHVT and CDR2 as SQSDAQ. V was clipped by 0 bases and J by 0 bases, with 12 bases between them. This CDR3 has 18 residues. Here the CDR3 reads CASSLAATAYSGANVLTF. The CDR3 nucleotides are TGTGCCAGCAGCTTAGCGGCAACAGCGTACTCTGGGGCCAACGTCCTGACTTTC. Supplemented by reference TRBV7-4 and TRBJ2-6, the full variable domain reads GAGVSQSPRYKVAKRGRDVALRCDSISGHVTLYWYRQTLGQGSEVLTYSQSDAQRDKSGRPSGRFSAERPERSVSTLKIQRTEQGDSAVYLCASSLAATAYSGANVLTFGAGSRLTVL.

Only a few counts were recorded for this clone. This chain links TRBV29-1 with TRBJ1-5; 7 nucleotides match TRBD1. CDR1 is SQVTM and CDR2 is ANQGSEA in the germline V gene. The CDR3 runs 14 residues. The trim removed 7 bases at V and 3 bases at J, leaving 9 bases unmatched. The CDR3 loop is CSASGDRDNQPQHF. The CDR3 bases are TGCAGCGCTTCCGGAGACAGGGACAATCAGCCCCAGCATTTT.

The chain has TRBV29-1 and TRBJ1-1; 9 bases align to TRBD1. V was clipped by 5 bases and J by 0 bases; unmatched bases: 1. Looked up from germline, CDR1 is SQVTM and CDR2 is ANQGSEA. The CDR3 runs to 13 residues. Here the CDR3 DNA reads TGCAGCGTTAGGACAGGGGTGAACACTGAAGCTTTCTTT. The encoded protein is CSVRTGVNTEAFF.

The chain joins TRBV12-3 or TRBV12-4 to TRBJ1-5, with 7 bases lining up with TRBD1. Trimming cost V 8 bases and J 5 bases; bases outside gene matches: 3. This CDR3 comprises 12 residues. The CDR3 bases are TGTGCCAGCCAGACAGGGTATCAGCCCCAGCATTTT. Residues: CASQTGYQPQHF.

The genes are TRBV7-2 and TRBJ1-2; 8 positions match TRBD1. The CDR3 sequence is 15 residues long. Germline assignment: CDR1 SGHTA and CDR2 FQGNSA. The ends lost 5 bases at V and 4 bases at J; junction bases unmatched: 9. The CDR3 loop reads CASSPQGGIVYGYTF. For the CDR3, the DNA is TGTGCCAGCAGCCCACAGGGGGGAATCGTCTATGGCTACACCTTC.

This chain connects TRBV4-1 to TRBJ1-2; D call uncertain. Trimming stripped 4 bases from V and 8 bases from J, with 17 bases between. Germline CDR1 MGHRA, CDR2 YSYEKL. The CDR3 runs 14 residues. CDR3 DNA: TGCGCCAGCAGCCCCGCGCAGGTAGGATACGGCTACACCTTC. As protein: CASSPAQVGYGYTF.

The V call is TRBV12-3 or TRBV12-4, the J call TRBJ2-2; D gene ambiguous. The CDR3 totals 13 residues. Trimming cost V 3 bases and J 6 bases, with 8 bases left between them. Written as DNA, the CDR3 is TGTGCCAGCAGTTTGAGGAGCCCCGGGGAGCTGTTTTTT. As protein: CASSLRSPGELFF.

The chain employs TRBV5-1 and TRBJ2-3; D unresolved. V lost 0 bases and J 6 bases, leaving 20 bases between the germline ends. The CDR3 has 17 amino acids. The V gene's germline CDR1 is SGHRS and CDR2 YFSETQ. The CDR3, as DNA: TGCGCCAGCAGCTTGGTTCGGGCCATCGATACCCACGATACGCAGTATTTT. This sequence encodes CASSLVRAIDTHDTQYF.

The chain combines TRBV5-6 with TRBJ1-5, with 7 bases lining up with TRBD1. The V segment lost 5 bases and the J segment 4 bases; nucleotides outside the gene matches: 9. Per germline, CDR1 SGHDT and CDR2 YYEEEE. There are 15 residues in the CDR3. Here the CDR3 DNA reads TGTGCCAGCAGTGTGACAGGGAGCCAAAATCAGCCCCAGCATTTT. Translating it yields CASSVTGSQNQPQHF.

The chain joins TRBV5-1 to TRBJ2-2; 9 bases are a match to TRBD1. This CDR3 spans 15 amino acids. With V trimmed by 3 bases and J by 3 bases, 3 bases remained unmatched. Germline-derived CDR1 and CDR2 are SGHRS and YFSETQ. The CDR3 nucleotides read TGCGCCAGCAGCTCTAGGACAGGGGACACCGGGGAGCTGTTTTTT. Translating it yields CASSSRTGDTGELFF.

This chain links TRBV19 with TRBJ2-3; 8 bases fit TRBD1. CDR3 size: 14 residues. Germline assignment: CDR1 LNHDA and CDR2 SQIVND (reference sequence). Unmatched junction bases numbered 2, after V lost 6 bases and J lost 0 bases. CDR3 bases: TGTGCCAGTAGGGACAGGGCTAGCACAGATACGCAGTATTTT. It codes for CASRDRASTDTQYF.

The gene calls are TRBV20-1 and TRBJ1-1; the match to TRBD1 covers 7 bases. J lost 4 bases, V lost 8 bases, and 4 bases had no gene match. There are 11 residues in the CDR3. The germline V gene encodes CDR1 DFQATT and CDR2 SNEGSKA (reference sequence). The CDR3 coding sequence is TGCAGTCGGGGACAGCTCACTGAAGCTTTCTTT. Amino acids: CSRGQLTEAFF.

This chain joins TRBV7-2 and TRBJ1-3; the D is unclear. Germline V gives CDR1 SGHTA, CDR2 FQGNSA. V dropped 6 bases and J dropped 1 base, with 10 bases sitting between them. The CDR3 is 14 amino acids. The CDR3 sequence is CASRVTLSGNTIYF. The CDR3 DNA is TGTGCCAGCAGGGTGACCCTATCTGGAAACACCATATATTTT.

The chain is built from TRBV11-1 and TRBJ1-2, with 7 bases that match TRBD1. V lost 7 bases, J lost 3 bases, and 5 bases stayed unmatched. CDR3 length: 13 amino acids. Germline V gene data show CDR1 as SGHAT and CDR2 as FQDESV (reference sequence). The CDR3 spells CASTGQDYYGYTF. The CDR3 DNA is TGTGCCAGCACCGGACAGGATTACTATGGCTACACCTTC.

In this sample, this clone turned up a few times. The chain is built from TRBV23-1 and TRBJ2-7; TRBD1 aligns across 9 bases. TRBV23-1 is reported as an ORF; its role is uncertain. This CDR3 comprises 16 residues. Trimming took 3 bases from V and 4 from J; bases not matched to a gene: 10. DNA of the CDR3: TGCGCCAGCAGTCATAGGCGGCGGGACAGGGAATACGAGCAGTACTTC. Its translation: CASSHRRRDREYEQYF.

The chain uses TRBV27 and TRBJ2-1; TRBD2 matches 9 bases. Looked up from germline, CDR1 is MNHEY and CDR2 is SMNVEV (reference sequence). V shed 5 bases and J 3 bases; nucleotides not matched to a gene: 5. The CDR3 contains 15 residues. CDR3 sequence: CASSPLAGFYNEQFF. The CDR3 nucleotides are TGTGCCAGCAGTCCTCTAGCGGGGTTCTACAATGAGCAGTTCTTC.

This clone was seen just once. This sequence joins TRBV6-4 and TRBJ1-1; TRBD1 aligns across 8 bases. CDR1 MRHNA and CDR2 SNTAGT come from the germline V gene. The CDR3 has 17 residues. The trim removed 4 bases at V and 0 bases at J, leaving 10 bases unmatched. CDR3 in DNA: TGTGCCAGCAGTGTCGGACAGGGAGGTCCCATGAACACTGAAGCTTTCTTT. This translates into CASSVGQGGPMNTEAFF.

The genes are TRBV7-7 and TRBJ2-5; D might be TRBD2 (6 bases). Germline lookup yields CDR1 SSHAT and CDR2 FNYEAQ (reference sequence). The CDR3 covers 16 residues. The V and J ends lost 4 bases and 2 bases respectively, with 17 bases between them. Here the CDR3 reads CASSSLPGGGQETQYF. CDR3 DNA: TGTGCCAGCAGCTCCCTACCGGGTGGAGGGCAAGAGACCCAGTACTTC.

V gene TRBV30 combines with J gene TRBJ1-5, with D unclear. This CDR3 region has 13 residues. The V end was cut by 1 base, the J end by 9 bases, with 13 bases between. Germline V CDR1 and CDR2: GTSNPN, SVGIG (reference sequence). The CDR3 loop is CAWSGTTLGPQHF. The CDR3 nucleotides read TGTGCCTGGAGTGGGACGACTCTTGGGCCCCAGCATTTT.

This clone has only a few counts. V gene TRBV7-2 combines with J gene TRBJ2-5, with TRBD2 matching 9 bases. Germline V gene sequence: CDR1 SGHTA, CDR2 FQGNSA. V shed 5 bases, J shed 3 bases, and the junction held 7 bases outside the gene matches. This CDR3 region has 15 residues. CDR3 region: CASSTGLAWEETQYF. Here the CDR3 DNA reads TGTGCCAGCAGCACCGGACTAGCGTGGGAAGAGACCCAGTACTTC. Drawing the rest from reference TRBV7-2 and TRBJ2-5, the complete variable domain is GAGVSQSPSNKVTEKGKDVELRCDPISGHTALYWYRQSLGQGLEFLIYFQGNSAPDKSGLPSDRFSAERTGGSVSTLTIQRTQQEDSAVYLCASSTGLAWEETQYFGPGTRLLVL.

The V call is TRBV19, the J call TRBJ2-2; possible D gene TRBD1, 6 bases. This CDR3 contains 19 residues. The V end lost 1 base, the J end lost 0 bases, and 18 bases lay between the germline ends. Looked up from germline, CDR1 is LNHDA and CDR2 is SQIVND (reference sequence). The CDR3 nucleotides are TGTGCCAGTAGTATAGGTAGGCTACAGGGACCAGCGAACACCGGGGAGCTGTTTTTT. It translates to CASSIGRLQGPANTGELFF.

V gene TRBV6-6 combines with J gene TRBJ1-5; no firm D call. CDR3 length: 13 residues. V was trimmed by 5 bases and J by 6 bases, leaving 11 bases between them. Germline V CDR1 and CDR2: MNHNY, SVGAGI (reference sequence). The CDR3 coding sequence is TGTGCCAGCAGTGGACCCGGAGGTCAGCCCCAGCATTTT. Translated, it gives CASSGPGGQPQHF.

The chain couples TRBV30 to TRBJ2-2; no definite D call. Trimming removed 2 bases from V and 5 bases from J, with 12 bases in between. CDR1 GTSNPN and CDR2 SVGIG come from the germline V gene (reference sequence). This CDR3 contains 14 residues. The CDR3 DNA sequence: TGTGCCTGGAGTCCTCACCCCCCTACCGGGGAGCTGTTTTTT. Translating gives CAWSPHPPTGELFF.